This T cell receptor (beta chain) derives from a study of molecular identifiers for immune sequencing clone quantification. Overall study results and limits: Underestimation of highly expanded clone sizes could arise where identical TCR molecules share a barcode.

This clonotype was found many times. Its antigen is currently unknown. This CDR3 spans 13 amino acids. V was clipped by 5 bases and J by 4 bases, with 7 bases between them. In germline, CDR1 is SGHRS, CDR2 YFSETQ. TCRdb fed the PCR reads into MiXCR, producing one record per CDR3 protein. The data show 70,000 to 95,000 distinct CDR3 sequences, with 15% to 20% seen just once and around 0.91% held by the top ten. V usage is TRBV5-1 and J usage is TRBJ2-6; D is unresolved. Sequencing input: naive CD8+ T cells from blood, with Jurkat cell RNA spiked in. As for subset: FACS-sorted CD8+CD4-CCR7+CD45RA+ naive T cells. The source of this sequence is a human donor in good health. Some libraries in this study had Jurkat cell RNA spiked in. DNA for the CDR3: TGCGCCAGCAGTCCCACAGGGGCCAACGTCCTGACTTTC. This translates into CASSPTGANVLTF.